This T cell receptor beta chain was sequenced in a study of blood T cells in healthy people across ages. The study, taken as a whole, reports: Estimates of total diversity, which came from one million sequenced T cells, were considered to be underestimates.

Unmatched junction bases numbered 4, after V lost 3 bases and J lost 1 base. The CDR3 runs to 16 residues. Germline V gene sequence: CDR1 SGHRS, CDR2 YFSETQ. Alongside a J-beta primer mix, a sample-barcoded 5' primer served in a second PCR lasting roughly 7 to 11 cycles. MiXCR was run by TCRdb on the 5' RACE reads, yielding one entry per CDR3 protein. The data hold approximately 1,000,000 distinct CDR3 sequences, with 35% to 40% observed a single time. PBMCs numbering at least 6.5 million were isolated per sample. This clonotype has a count of ten or more. Its antigen is unidentified. This rearrangement joins TRBV5-1 to TRBJ2-1; TRBD2 matches 10 bases. This TCR derives from a young man in good health. Specimen: blood. The CDR3 sequence: CASSSSGGVSYNEQFF. CDR3 DNA: TGCGCCAGCAGCTCAAGCGGGGGGGTTTCCTACAATGAGCAGTTCTTC.